These T cell receptor beta chains were read from a single sample in a study of molecular identifiers for immune sequencing clone quantification. One entry per CDR3 protein, called by TCRdb with MiXCR from the PCR reads. The repertoire includes around 460,000 distinct CDR3 sequences, around 23% of them detected once, and under 0.8% sits in the top ten. Sequenced input: naive CD8+ T cells from blood, with Jurkat cell RNA spiked in. The receptor set was obtained from a human donor in good health. Some libraries in this study had Jurkat cell RNA spiked in. CDR3s include the opening cysteine and the closing phenylalanine or tryptophan. Each record gives: J gene, V gene, D gene, clone size, CDR3 protein, CDR3 DNA. D genes are given only for firm matches. A row's size may be missing; if present it is once, few, many or a size class.

TRBJ2-5 TRBV20-1 TRBD1 few CSASTDREETQYF TGCAGTGCTAGCACAGACAGGGAAGAGACCCAGTACTTC
TRBJ2-7 TRBV10-2 - - CASSESLAPYEQYF TGCGCCAGCAGTGAGTCACTGGCCCCCTACGAGCAGTACTTC
TRBJ2-7 TRBV15 - many CATSRVRGSGYEQYF TGTGCCACCAGCAGAGTGAGGGGAAGCGGGTACGAGCAGTACTTC
TRBJ2-2 TRBV7-9 - - CASSLGAAANTGELFF TGTGCCAGCAGCTTAGGGGCAGCGGCGAACACCGGGGAGCTGTTTTTT
TRBJ2-2 TRBV4-1 - few CASSQRQVSDTGELFF TGCGCCAGCAGCCAACGACAAGTTTCAGACACCGGGGAGCTGTTTTTT
TRBJ2-4 TRBV7-2 - many CASSFGHRTAKNIQYF TGTGCCAGCAGCTTCGGGCACCGGACAGCGAAAAACATTCAGTACTTC
TRBJ2-7 TRBV4-2 TRBD2 few CASSQDIGGRGYEQYF TGTGCCAGCAGCCAAGATATCGGCGGGAGGGGCTACGAGCAGTACTTC
TRBJ2-3 TRBV7-2 TRBD1 many CASSSGGFVPDTQYF TGTGCCAGCAGTTCAGGGGGCTTCGTTCCAGATACGCAGTATTTT
TRBJ2-5 TRBV13 TRBD2 - CASRSPSGGSGQETQYF TGTGCCAGCCGCTCGCCTAGCGGGGGGTCAGGCCAAGAGACCCAGTACTTC
TRBJ2-1 TRBV3-1 - - CASSPRTGESYNEQFF TGTGCCAGCAGCCCGAGGACTGGTGAGTCCTACAATGAGCAGTTCTTC
TRBJ2-7 TRBV30 - many CAWSVRGAQYEQYF TGTGCCTGGAGTGTTCGGGGGGCGCAATACGAGCAGTACTTC
TRBJ2-3 TRBV12-5 - many CATPGESTDTQYF TGTGCTACTCCCGGGGAAAGCACAGATACGCAGTATTTT
TRBJ2-3 TRBV6-5 TRBD1 - CASSYSTGSDTQYF TGTGCCAGCAGTTACTCGACAGGGTCAGATACGCAGTATTTT
TRBJ2-3 TRBV11-2 TRBD1 - CASSSPGTGGRTDTQYF TGTGCCAGCAGCTCCCCCGGGACAGGGGGCCGAACAGATACGCAGTATTTT
TRBJ1-2 TRBV2 - many CASSDQHVPYGYTF TGTGCCAGCAGTGATCAGCACGTCCCCTATGGCTACACCTTC
TRBJ2-7 TRBV30 - - CAWRFRGAPLEQYF TGTGCCTGGAGATTCAGGGGGGCGCCCCTCGAGCAGTACTTC
TRBJ2-5 TRBV7-6 TRBD1 - CASSNRQGSTRTQYF TGTGCCAGCAGCAACCGACAGGGGTCGACAAGGACCCAGTACTTC
TRBJ2-7 TRBV4-3 - few CASSQDYRVHEQYF TGCGCCAGCAGCCAAGATTACCGGGTTCACGAGCAGTACTTC
TRBJ2-5 TRBV7-2 TRBD1 few CASSWGPGQGLETQYF TGTGCCAGCAGCTGGGGACCGGGACAGGGGTTGGAGACCCAGTACTTC
TRBJ1-5 TRBV7-6 - few CASSLVGGGAPQHF TGTGCCAGCAGCTTAGTTGGGGGCGGCGCGCCCCAGCATTTT
TRBJ2-7 TRBV6-5 - - CASSYILGDGNYEQYF TGTGCCAGCAGTTATATACTCGGGGACGGGAACTACGAGCAGTACTTC
TRBJ2-4 TRBV12-3/TRBV12-4 - few CASSSSDRNVQYF -
TRBJ1-2 TRBV5-6 TRBD1 many CASSLPAGTGVIGYTF TGTGCCAGCAGCTTGCCTGCCGGGACAGGGGTTATTGGCTACACCTTC
TRBJ1-1 TRBV9 TRBD1 - CASSMGQGATEAFF TGTGCCAGCAGCATGGGACAGGGGGCCACTGAAGCTTTCTTT
TRBJ2-7 TRBV6-6 - few CASSPYGESHEQYF TGTGCCAGCAGCCCCTACGGGGAGTCCCACGAGCAGTACTTC
TRBJ2-7 TRBV4-3 - few CASSQDRTRVGDYEQYF TGCGCCAGCAGCCAAGATCGCACCCGGGTCGGGGATTACGAGCAGTACTTC
TRBJ2-7 TRBV6-5 TRBD1 many CASSYGQGGGEQYF TGTGCCAGCAGTTACGGACAGGGGGGAGGCGAGCAGTACTTC
TRBJ2-1 TRBV6-2/TRBV6-3 TRBD2 few CASSYRLAGYNEQFF TGTGCCAGCAGTTACCGACTAGCGGGGTACAATGAGCAGTTCTTC
TRBJ2-3 TRBV2 - many CASSDRSTDTQYF TGTGCCAGCAGTGACAGGAGCACAGATACGCAGTATTTT
TRBJ1-4 TRBV7-9 - - CASSLAVRGEKLFF TGTGCCAGCAGCTTAGCGGTCCGCGGTGAAAAACTGTTTTTT
TRBJ2-3 TRBV10-3 TRBD2 few CAISQAGPTDTQYF TGTGCCATCAGCCAAGCGGGGCCCACAGATACGCAGTATTTT
TRBJ2-5 TRBV28 - many CASSSGLGETQYF TGTGCCAGCAGTTCCGGACTGGGAGAGACCCAGTACTTC
TRBJ2-2 TRBV9 TRBD1 many CASSPFRGPGELFF TGTGCCAGCAGCCCCTTCAGGGGGCCCGGGGAGCTGTTTTTT
TRBJ2-6 TRBV15 - - CATSRDLSGANVLTF TGTGCCACCAGCAGAGACCTCTCTGGGGCCAACGTCCTGACTTTC
TRBJ2-3 TRBV20-1 TRBD1 few CSASVQGGNTDTQYF TGCAGTGCTAGTGTACAGGGGGGAAACACAGATACGCAGTATTTT
TRBJ2-3 TRBV2 TRBD2 few CASSDFSGGRAPSTDTQYF TGTGCCAGCAGTGATTTTAGCGGGGGGCGCGCACCTAGCACAGATACGCAGTATTTT
TRBJ2-7 TRBV20-1 - few CSARITGYEQYF TGCAGTGCTAGGATTACGGGATACGAGCAGTACTTC
TRBJ1-2 TRBV9 - many CASSPNQGSYGYTF TGTGCCAGCAGCCCCAACCAGGGTTCCTATGGCTACACCTTC
TRBJ1-1 TRBV5-4 - - CASSPYRDTDTEALF TGTGCCAGCAGCCCGTACCGGGACACGGACACTGAAGCTCTCTTT
TRBJ2-3 TRBV4-1 - - CASSDFSDTQYF TGCGCCAGCAGCGATTTCTCAGATACGCAGTATTTT
TRBJ2-3 TRBV11-2 - many CASSQTRADTQYF TGTGCCAGCAGCCAGACGCGGGCAGATACGCAGTATTTT
TRBJ1-3 TRBV20-1 - many CSARDSRFSGNTIYF TGCAGTGCTAGAGATAGTAGGTTCTCTGGAAACACCATATATTTT
TRBJ1-6 TRBV20-1 TRBD1 many CSARPTGTGESSLHF TGCAGTGCTAGACCAACCGGGACAGGGGAATCATCCCTCCACTTT
TRBJ1-2 TRBV13 - - CASSLDYRGDSYGYTF TGTGCCAGCAGCTTAGATTATCGAGGGGATAGCTATGGCTACACCTTC